This TCR beta chain was identified during a study of blood T cell repertoires in COVID-19. Study details: Some COVID-19 samples were acute and others convalescent; all came from the United States, Italy and Spain. From T cells, B-cell-depleted T cells, or PBMCs came the material, which was cDNA or gDNA.

Original processing notes: Reference gene primer amplification yielded estimated nucleated cell counts. The protocol was immunoSEQ multiplex PCR, while the TCRdb copy is restricted to in-frame clones and leaves out a portion. That table supplies the V and J calls and clone size; D and trimming were determined from the DNA. The sample gives about 58,000 clones, more than 65% of which show up once; around 9.6% is in the top ten. While infection was still active, Seattle patients were enrolled and then followed longitudinally. V lost 5 bases and J lost 0, with 13 bases in between. The CDR3 totals 15 residues. Germline CDR1 is SGHRS and CDR2 is YFSETQ.

Material: peripheral blood. The receptor's source is an elderly man with COVID-19, enrolled during active disease. The chain employs TRBV5-1 and TRBJ2-3; unclear D gene. CDR3 sequence reads: CASRSSSASTDTQYF. CDR3 DNA: TGCGCCAGCAGGTCGTCCAGCGCGAGCACAGATACGCAGTATTTT.